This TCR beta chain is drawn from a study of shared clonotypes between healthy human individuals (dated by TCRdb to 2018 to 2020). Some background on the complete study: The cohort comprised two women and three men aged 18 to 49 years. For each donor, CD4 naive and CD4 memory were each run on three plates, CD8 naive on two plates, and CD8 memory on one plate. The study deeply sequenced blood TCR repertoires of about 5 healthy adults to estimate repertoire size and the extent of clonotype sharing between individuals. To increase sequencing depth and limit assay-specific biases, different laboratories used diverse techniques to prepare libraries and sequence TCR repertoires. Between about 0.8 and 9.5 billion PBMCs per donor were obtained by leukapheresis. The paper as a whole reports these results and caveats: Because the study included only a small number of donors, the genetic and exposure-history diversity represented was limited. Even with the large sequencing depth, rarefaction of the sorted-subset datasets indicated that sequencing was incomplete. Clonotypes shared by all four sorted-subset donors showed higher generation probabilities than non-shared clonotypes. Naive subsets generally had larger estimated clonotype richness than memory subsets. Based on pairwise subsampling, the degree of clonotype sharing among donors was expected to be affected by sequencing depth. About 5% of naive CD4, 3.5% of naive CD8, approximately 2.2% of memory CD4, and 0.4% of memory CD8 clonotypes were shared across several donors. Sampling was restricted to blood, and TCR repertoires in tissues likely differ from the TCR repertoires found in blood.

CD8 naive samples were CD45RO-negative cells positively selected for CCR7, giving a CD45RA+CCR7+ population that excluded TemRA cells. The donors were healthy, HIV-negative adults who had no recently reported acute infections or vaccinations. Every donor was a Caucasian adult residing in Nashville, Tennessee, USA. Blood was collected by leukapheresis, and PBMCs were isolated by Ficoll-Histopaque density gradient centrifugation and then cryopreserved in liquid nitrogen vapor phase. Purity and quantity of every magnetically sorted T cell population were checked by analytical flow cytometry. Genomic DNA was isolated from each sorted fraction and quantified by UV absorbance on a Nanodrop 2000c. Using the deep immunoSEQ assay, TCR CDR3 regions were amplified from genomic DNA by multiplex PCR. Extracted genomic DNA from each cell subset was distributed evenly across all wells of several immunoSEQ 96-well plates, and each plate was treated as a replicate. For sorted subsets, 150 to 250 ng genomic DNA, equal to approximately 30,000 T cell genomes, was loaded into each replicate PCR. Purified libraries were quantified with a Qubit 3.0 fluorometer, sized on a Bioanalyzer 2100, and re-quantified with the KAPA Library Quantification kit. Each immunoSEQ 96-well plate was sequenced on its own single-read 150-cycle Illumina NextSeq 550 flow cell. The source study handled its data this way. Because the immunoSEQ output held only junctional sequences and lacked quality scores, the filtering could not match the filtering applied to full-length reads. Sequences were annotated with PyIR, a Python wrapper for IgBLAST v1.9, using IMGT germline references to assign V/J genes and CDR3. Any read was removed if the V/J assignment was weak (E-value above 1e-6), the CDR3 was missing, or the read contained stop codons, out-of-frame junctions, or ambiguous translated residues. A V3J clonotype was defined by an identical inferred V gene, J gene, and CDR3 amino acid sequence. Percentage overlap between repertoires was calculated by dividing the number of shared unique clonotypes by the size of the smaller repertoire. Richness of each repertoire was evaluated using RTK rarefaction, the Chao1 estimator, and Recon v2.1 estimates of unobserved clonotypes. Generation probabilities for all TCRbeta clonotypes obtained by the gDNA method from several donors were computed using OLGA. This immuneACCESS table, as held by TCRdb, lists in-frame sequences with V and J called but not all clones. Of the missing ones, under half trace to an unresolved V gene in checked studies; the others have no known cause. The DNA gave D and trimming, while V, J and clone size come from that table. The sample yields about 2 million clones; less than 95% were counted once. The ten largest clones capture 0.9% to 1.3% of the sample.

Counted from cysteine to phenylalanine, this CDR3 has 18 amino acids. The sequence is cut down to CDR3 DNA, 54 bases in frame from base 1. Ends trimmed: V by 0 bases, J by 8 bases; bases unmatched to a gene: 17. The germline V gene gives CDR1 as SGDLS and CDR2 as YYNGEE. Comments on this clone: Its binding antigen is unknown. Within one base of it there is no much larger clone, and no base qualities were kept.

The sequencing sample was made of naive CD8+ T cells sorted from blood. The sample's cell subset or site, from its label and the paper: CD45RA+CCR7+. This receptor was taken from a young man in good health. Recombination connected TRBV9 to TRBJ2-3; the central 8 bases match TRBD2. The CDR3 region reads CASSVAVRGDTHLVTQYF. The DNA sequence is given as TGTGCCAGCAGCGTAGCGGTGCGGGGGGACACCCACCTCGTTACGCAGTATTTT. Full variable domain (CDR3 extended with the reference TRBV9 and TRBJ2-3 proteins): DSGVTQTPKHLITATGQRVTLRCSPRSGDLSVYWYQQSLDQGLQFLIQYYNGEERAKGNILERFSAQQFPDLHSELNLSSLELGDSALYFCASSVAVRGDTHLVTQYFGPGTRLTVL.